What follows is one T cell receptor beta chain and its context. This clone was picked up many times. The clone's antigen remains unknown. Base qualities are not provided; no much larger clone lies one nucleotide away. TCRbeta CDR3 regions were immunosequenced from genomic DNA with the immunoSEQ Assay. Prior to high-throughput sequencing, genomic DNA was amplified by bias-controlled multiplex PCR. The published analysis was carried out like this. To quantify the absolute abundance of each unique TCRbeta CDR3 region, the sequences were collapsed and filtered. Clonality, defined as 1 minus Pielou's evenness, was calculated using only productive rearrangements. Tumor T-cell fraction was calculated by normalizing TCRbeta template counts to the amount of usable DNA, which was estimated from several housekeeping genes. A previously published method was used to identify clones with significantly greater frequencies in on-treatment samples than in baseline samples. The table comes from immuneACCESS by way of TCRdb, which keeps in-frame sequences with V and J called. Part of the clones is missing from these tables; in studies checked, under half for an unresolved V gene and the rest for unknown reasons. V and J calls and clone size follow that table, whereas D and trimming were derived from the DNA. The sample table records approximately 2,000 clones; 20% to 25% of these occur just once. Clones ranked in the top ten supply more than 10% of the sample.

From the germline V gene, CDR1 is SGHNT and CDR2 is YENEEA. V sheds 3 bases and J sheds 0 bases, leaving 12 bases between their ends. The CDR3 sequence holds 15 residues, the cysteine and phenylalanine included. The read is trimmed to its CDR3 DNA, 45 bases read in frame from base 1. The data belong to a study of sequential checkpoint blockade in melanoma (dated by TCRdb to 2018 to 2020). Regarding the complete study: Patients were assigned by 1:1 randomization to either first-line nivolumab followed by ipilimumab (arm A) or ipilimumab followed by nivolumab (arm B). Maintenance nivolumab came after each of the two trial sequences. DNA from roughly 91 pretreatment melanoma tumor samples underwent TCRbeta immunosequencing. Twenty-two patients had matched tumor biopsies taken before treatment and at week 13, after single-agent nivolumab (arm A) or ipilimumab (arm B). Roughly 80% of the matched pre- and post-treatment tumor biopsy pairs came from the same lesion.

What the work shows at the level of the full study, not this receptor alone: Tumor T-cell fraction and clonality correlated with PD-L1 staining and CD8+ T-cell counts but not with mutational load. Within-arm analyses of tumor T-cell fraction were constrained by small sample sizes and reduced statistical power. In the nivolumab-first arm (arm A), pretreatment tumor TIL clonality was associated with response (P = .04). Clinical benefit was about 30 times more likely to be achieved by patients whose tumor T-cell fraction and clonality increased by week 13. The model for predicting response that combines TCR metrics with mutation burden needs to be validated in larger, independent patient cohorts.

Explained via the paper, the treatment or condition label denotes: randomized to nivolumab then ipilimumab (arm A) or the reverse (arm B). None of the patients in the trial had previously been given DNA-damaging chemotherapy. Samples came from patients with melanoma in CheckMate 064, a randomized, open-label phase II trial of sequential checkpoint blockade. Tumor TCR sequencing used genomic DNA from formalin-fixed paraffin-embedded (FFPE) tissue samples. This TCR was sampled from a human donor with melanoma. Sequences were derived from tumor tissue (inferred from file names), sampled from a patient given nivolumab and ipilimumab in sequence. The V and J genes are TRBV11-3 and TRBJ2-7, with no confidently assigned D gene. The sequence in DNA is TGTGCCAGCAGCTTGAATCTGGGGTCCTCCTACGAGCAGTACTTC. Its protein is CASSLNLGSSYEQYF.